The present entry profiles one T cell receptor (beta chain) with its context. This record belongs to a study of blood T cell repertoires in COVID-19. Authors' processing steps: Nucleated cell counts were estimated from reference gene primer amplification. Libraries were prepared by immunoSEQ multiplex PCR; TCRdb keeps only in-frame clonotypes and omits some of them. The D gene and trimming were derived from the DNA, and the V and J assignments and clone size from that table. The sample carries about 130,000 clones, roughly 90% recorded once. Sequencing was performed on peripheral blood. The TCR was taken from a man between 65 and 79 years old with active COVID-19.

The CDR3 region is CASSVDPSAHGYTF. CDR3 bases: TGTGCCAGCAGCGTAGATCCCAGTGCCCATGGCTACACCTTC. The rearrangement uses TRBV9 and TRBJ1-2, with D hard to call. Deletions cut 0 bases from V and 6 bases from J, with 12 bases between. This CDR3 is 14 amino acids long. Germline V gene data show CDR1 as SGDLS and CDR2 as YYNGEE.